This T cell receptor (beta chain) was identified during a study of beta chain features in type 1 diabetes. Study results and caveats: There was a moderate but significant shortening of TCRB CDR3s in all four CD4+ subsets of Type 1 diabetes patients. There were fewer insertions and more deletions at the VDJ junctions of type 1 diabetes patients.

This CDR3 contains 16 residues. V was clipped by 4 bases and J by 8 bases; unmatched bases: 7. Per germline, CDR1 MGHRA and CDR2 YSYEKL. This clone showed up just once. What it binds is not known. Every bit of the isolated RNA underwent reverse transcription, so sequencing read expressed TCRB transcripts. For naive, central memory and regulatory T cell samples, reads averaged around 3.6 million. This table comes from immunoSEQ multiplex PCR, and its TCRdb copy is limited to in-frame clones, with some not included. There are under 300,000 clones in the sample; roughly a tenth occur only once, and approximately 0.017% lies in the top ten. The single heparinised draw taken from each donor contained roughly 110 mL of blood on average.

Source material: naive CD4+ T cells from blood. This clonotype was obtained from a man younger than 45 with type 1 diabetes. The chain joins TRBV4-1 to TRBJ2-1; 14 bases agree with TRBD2. This CDR3 reads CASSRMTSGGAYEQFF. CDR3 sequence (DNA): TGCGCCAGCAGCCGGATGACTAGCGGGGGGGCCTATGAGCAGTTCTTC.